These 10 T cell receptor beta chains were sequenced from one sample in a study of blood T cells in healthy people across ages (dated by TCRdb to the mid-2010s). The receptor library was made with 5' RACE. The instrument given in TCRdb is Illumina HiSeq 2500. The second PCR ran for roughly 6 to 11 cycles and used a J-beta primer mix along with a sample-barcoded 5' primer. The public reads were reanalyzed by TCRdb: fastp trimming at Q25, MiXCR alignment, in-frame beta chains only. For every CDR3 protein sequence, its rows merge into one entry that carries the most common genes and DNA. In this sample the table shows hundreds of thousands of distinct CDR3 sequences, more than 25% of which occur a single time. Roughly a sixth of the sample comes from the top ten. Sample: blood. The receptor source for this set is a woman of 80 years or more in good health.

Comment on this clonotype: This clone may be a read error of a much larger clone one base away. The genes are TRBV6-2 or TRBV6-3 and TRBJ2-7; 8 bases fit TRBD1. The germline V gene encodes CDR1 MNHEY and CDR2 SVGEGT. The CDR3 runs 16 residues. The V and J ends lost 6 bases and 7 bases, in that order; junction bases with no gene match: 17. The CDR3 DNA is TGTGCCAGCAGCATACAGGGGGATTTCTCCTACAATGAGCAGTACTTC. Translating it yields CASSIQGDFSYNEQYF.

Ten or more counts support this clonotype. The chain joins TRBV30 to TRBJ2-4, with a tentative D call TRBD1 (6 bases). Looked up from germline, CDR1 is GTSNPN and CDR2 is SVGIG (reference sequence). The CDR3 covers 15 residues. Trimming left V 2 bases short and J 5 bases short, with 16 bases between. The CDR3 here is CAWSLTGRRENIQYF. CDR3 bases: TGTGCCTGGAGTTTGACAGGCCGCAGGGAAAACATTCAGTACTTC. The whole variable domain, filled in from reference TRBV30 and TRBJ2-4, reads SQTIHQWPATLVQPVGSPLSLECTVEGTSNPNLYWYRQAAGRGLQLLFYSVGIGQISSEVPQNLSASRPQDRQFILSSKKLLLSDSGFYLCAWSLTGRRENIQYFGAGTRLSVL.

Of note for this clonotype: One base away lies a much larger clone, so this may be a sequencing read error. CDR3 in DNA: TGCAGTGCCCGGACCGGGACTAGCGGGGGCCGAAGCTCCTACAATGAGCAGTACTTC. Protein: CSARTGTSGGRSSYNEQYF. This rearrangement joins TRBV20-1 to TRBJ2-1, with 14 bases that match TRBD2. The J call may be incorrect, as the DNA end agrees better with TRBJ2-7. This CDR3 region has 19 residues. The germline gives CDR1 DFQATT, CDR2 SNEGSKA (reference sequence).

This clonotype was detected many times. The chain carries TRBV5-1 and TRBJ2-7; 7 positions match TRBD1. The junction had 13 bases not matched to a gene; V was cut back by 4 bases and J by 6 bases. This CDR3 is built from 15 residues. Germline lookup yields CDR1 SGHRS and CDR2 YFSETQ. The CDR3 region is CASSPSADRRLEQYF. DNA for the CDR3: TGCGCCAGCAGCCCCTCAGCGGACAGGAGGCTCGAGCAGTACTTC.

The rearrangement joins TRBV5-5 to TRBJ2-3; TRBD1 might be the D (6 bases). Germline V gene data show CDR1 as SGHKS and CDR2 as YYEKEE (reference sequence). The length of the CDR3 is 15 residues. The germline V and J ends were trimmed by 3 bases and 2 bases, with 13 bases remaining between them. Here the CDR3 DNA reads TGTGCCAGCAGCTGGCAGGGGCTGTACACAGATACGCAGTATTTT. Translation: CASSWQGLYTDTQYF.

This clonotype was seen ten or more times. The chain couples TRBV6-5 to TRBJ2-3, with 7 bases fitting TRBD1. The V gene end was trimmed by 0 bases and the J gene end by 0 bases; junction bases not matched to a gene: 9. The CDR3 is 18 amino acids. Germline values: CDR1 MNHEY, CDR2 SVGAGI. CDR3 region: CASSYSKTGSISTDTQYF. DNA for the CDR3: TGTGCCAGCAGTTACTCGAAGACAGGGTCAATAAGCACAGATACGCAGTATTTT.

This clonotype showed up many times. The chain employs TRBV20-1 and TRBJ2-3; 7 nucleotides match TRBD1. Germline V lookup: CDR1 DFQATT, CDR2 SNEGSKA (reference sequence). The CDR3 sequence is 14 residues long. Trimming at V came to 2 bases and at J to 6 bases, leaving 8 bases not matched to a gene. CDR3 coding DNA: TGCAGTGCTAGAAGACAGGGACCCGGCGATACGCAGTATTTT. Encoded protein: CSARRQGPGDTQYF.

This clonotype was detected ten times or more. V usage is TRBV4-2 and J usage is TRBJ2-5, with 14 bases lining up with TRBD2. This CDR3 comprises 17 residues. After removal of 3 bases from V and 5 bases from J, the junction contained 8 bases not matched to a gene. Per germline, CDR1 LGHNA and CDR2 YNFKEQ. The CDR3 reads CASSQDWTSGGPETQYF. The CDR3 coding sequence is TGTGCCAGCAGCCAGGATTGGACTAGCGGGGGGCCGGAGACCCAGTACTTC.

In the case of this clonotype: A much larger clone sits a single nucleotide away, making a read error possible. The chain combines TRBV7-9 with TRBJ2-1; 9 nucleotides match TRBD1. This CDR3 has 15 residues. CDR1 SEHNR and CDR2 FQNEAQ come from the germline V gene (reference sequence). This chain's CDR3 is CASSFGTGYANQQFF. CDR3 in DNA: TGTGCCAGCAGCTTCGGGACAGGGTATGCCAATCAGCAGTTCTTC.

This clonotype has a single count. A much larger clone is a single base away; this may be a read error. The genes are TRBV7-8 and TRBJ2-4, with 7 bases lining up with TRBD2. The DNA end favors TRBJ2-5, so the J call may be wrong. The length of the CDR3 is 15 residues. Germline V gene data show CDR1 as SGHVS and CDR2 as FQNEAQ. The CDR3 region is CVSSLGVTSRETQYF. CDR3 DNA: TGTGTCAGCAGCTTAGGGGTGACTAGCCGGGAGACCCAGTACTTC.